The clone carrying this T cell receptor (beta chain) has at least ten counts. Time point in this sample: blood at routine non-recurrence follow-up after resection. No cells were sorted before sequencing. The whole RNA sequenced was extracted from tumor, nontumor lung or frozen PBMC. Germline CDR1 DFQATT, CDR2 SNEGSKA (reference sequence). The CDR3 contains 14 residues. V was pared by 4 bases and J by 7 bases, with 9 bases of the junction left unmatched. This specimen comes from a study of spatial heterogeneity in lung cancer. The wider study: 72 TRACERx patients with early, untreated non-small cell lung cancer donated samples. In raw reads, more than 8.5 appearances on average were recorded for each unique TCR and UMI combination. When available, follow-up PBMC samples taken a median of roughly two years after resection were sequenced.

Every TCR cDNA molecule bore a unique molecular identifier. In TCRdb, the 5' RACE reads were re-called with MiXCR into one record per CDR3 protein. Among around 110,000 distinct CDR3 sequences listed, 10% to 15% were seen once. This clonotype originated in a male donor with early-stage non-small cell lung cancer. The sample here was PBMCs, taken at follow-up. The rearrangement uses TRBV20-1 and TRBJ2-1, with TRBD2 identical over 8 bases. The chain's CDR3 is CSAKLAGSSNEQFF. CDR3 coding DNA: TGCAGTGCTAAGTTAGCGGGGTCCTCGAATGAGCAGTTCTTC.